This TCR beta chain emerged from a study of post-analysis software for immune sequencing data. For this clonotype: The antigen remains undetermined.

V lost 2 bases, J lost 4 bases, and 20 bases lay in between. Per germline, CDR1 SQVTM and CDR2 ANQGSEA. This CDR3 is 16 amino acids long. Study-level results: Five or six TRBV segments, TRBV5-6, TRBV5-1 and TRBV20-1 among them, were found more frequent in patients than controls. Analysis by F measure revealed that same-batch samples clustered strongly together. For normalized Chao1 diversity, multiple sclerosis patients scored significantly lower than controls did.

Each TCR beta cDNA library carried unique molecular identifiers. TCRdb re-analysed the PCR reads in MiXCR, keeping a single row per CDR3 protein. The sample carries about 820,000 distinct CDR3 sequences, roughly 50% recorded once. The sequencing input was blood. The chain carries TRBV29-1 and TRBJ1-2; no clear D. This receptor was identified in a girl aged 10 to 17 with multiple sclerosis. CDR3 sequence reads: CSVESTHQAKSYGYTF. Written as DNA, the CDR3 is TGCAGCGTTGAATCAACCCACCAAGCAAAAAGCTATGGCTACACCTTC.